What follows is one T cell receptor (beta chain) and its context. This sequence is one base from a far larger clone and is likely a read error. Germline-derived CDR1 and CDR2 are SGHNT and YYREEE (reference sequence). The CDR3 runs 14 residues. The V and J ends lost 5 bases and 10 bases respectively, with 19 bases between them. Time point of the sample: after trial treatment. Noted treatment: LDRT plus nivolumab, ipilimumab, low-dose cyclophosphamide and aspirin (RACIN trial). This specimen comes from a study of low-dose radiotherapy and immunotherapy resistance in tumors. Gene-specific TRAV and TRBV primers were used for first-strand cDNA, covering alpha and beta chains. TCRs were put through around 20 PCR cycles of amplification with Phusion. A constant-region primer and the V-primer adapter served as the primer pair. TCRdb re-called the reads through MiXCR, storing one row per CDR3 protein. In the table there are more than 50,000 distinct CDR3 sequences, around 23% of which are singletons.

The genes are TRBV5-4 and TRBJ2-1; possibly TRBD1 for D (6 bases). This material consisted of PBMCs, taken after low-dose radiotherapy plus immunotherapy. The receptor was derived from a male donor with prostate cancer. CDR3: CASRAGAEPYEQFF. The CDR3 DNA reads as TGTGCCAGCAGAGCAGGGGCAGAACCCTACGAGCAGTTCTTC.